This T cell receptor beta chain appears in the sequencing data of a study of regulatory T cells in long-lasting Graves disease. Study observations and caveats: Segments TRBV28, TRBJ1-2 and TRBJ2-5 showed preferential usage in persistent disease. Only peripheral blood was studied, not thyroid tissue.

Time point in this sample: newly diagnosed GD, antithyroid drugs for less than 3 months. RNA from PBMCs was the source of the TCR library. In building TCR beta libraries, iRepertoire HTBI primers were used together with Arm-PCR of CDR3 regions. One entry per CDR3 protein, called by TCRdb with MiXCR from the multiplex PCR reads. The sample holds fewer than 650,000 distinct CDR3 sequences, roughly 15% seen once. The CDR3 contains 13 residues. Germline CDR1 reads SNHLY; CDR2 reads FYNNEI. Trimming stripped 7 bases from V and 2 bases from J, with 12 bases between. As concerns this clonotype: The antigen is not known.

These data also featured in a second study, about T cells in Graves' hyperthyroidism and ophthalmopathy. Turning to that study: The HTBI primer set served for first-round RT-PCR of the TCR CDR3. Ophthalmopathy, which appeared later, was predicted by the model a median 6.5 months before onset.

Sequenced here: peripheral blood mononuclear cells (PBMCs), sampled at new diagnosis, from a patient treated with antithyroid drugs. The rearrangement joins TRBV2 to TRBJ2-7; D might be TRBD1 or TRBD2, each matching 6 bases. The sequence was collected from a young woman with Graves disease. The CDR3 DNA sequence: TGTGCCAGCAATGTCGGGGGCACCTACGAGCAGTACTTC. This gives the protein CASNVGGTYEQYF. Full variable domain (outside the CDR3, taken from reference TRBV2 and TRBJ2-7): EPEVTQTPSHQVTQMGQEVILRCVPISNHLYFYWYRQILGQKVEFLVSFYNNEISEKSEIFDDQFSVERPDGSNFTLKIRSTKLEDSAMYFCASNVGGTYEQYFGPGTRLTVT.